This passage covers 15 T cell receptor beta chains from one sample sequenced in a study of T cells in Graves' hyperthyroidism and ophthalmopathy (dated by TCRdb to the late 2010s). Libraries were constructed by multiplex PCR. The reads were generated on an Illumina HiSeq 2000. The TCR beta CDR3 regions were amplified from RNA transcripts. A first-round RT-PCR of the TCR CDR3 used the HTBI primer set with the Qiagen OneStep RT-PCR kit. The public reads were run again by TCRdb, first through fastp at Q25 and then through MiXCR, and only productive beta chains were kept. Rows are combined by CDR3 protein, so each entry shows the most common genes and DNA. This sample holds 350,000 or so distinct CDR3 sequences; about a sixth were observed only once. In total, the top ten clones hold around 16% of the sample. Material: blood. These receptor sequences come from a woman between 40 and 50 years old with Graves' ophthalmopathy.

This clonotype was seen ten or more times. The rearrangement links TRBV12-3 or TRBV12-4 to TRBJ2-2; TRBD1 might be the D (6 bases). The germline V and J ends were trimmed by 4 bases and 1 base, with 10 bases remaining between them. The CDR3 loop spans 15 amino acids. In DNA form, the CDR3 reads TGTGCCAGCAGTTCTAGGACAGTGAACACCGGGGAGCTGTTTTTT. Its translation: CASSSRTVNTGELFF.

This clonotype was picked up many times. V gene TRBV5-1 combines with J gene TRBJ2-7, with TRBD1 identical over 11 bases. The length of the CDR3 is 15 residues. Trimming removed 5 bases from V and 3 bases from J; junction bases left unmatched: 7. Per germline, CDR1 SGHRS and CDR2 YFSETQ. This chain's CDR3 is CASRPGQGGRYEQYF. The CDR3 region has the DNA TGCGCCAGCAGACCGGGACAGGGGGGGCGCTACGAGCAGTACTTC.

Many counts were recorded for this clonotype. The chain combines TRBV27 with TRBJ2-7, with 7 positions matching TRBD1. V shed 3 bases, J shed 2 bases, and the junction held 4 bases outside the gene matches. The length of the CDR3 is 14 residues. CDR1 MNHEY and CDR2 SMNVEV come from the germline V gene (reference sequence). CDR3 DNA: TGTGCCAGCAGTTTTGGGGACAGCGCCTACGAGCAGTACTTC. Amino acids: CASSFGDSAYEQYF.

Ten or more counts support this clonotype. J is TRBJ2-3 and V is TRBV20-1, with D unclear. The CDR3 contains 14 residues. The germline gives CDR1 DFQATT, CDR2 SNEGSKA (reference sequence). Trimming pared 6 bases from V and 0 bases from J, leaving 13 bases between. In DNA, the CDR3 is TGCAGTGCCTCGAGCGCGACGAGCACAGATACGCAGTATTTT. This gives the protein CSASSATSTDTQYF.

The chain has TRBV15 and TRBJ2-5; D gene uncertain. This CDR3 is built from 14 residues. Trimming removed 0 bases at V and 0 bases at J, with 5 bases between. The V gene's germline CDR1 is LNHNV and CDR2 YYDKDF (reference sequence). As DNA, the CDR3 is TGTGCCACCAGCAGAGATCTGTACCAAGAGACCCAGTACTTC. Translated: CATSRDLYQETQYF.

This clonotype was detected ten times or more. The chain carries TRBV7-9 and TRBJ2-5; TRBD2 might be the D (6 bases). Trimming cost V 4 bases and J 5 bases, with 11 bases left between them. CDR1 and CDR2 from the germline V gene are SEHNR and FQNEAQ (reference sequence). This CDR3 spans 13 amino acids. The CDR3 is CASSSRGGETQYF. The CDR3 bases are TGTGCCAGCAGCTCCCGTGGAGGGGAGACCCAGTACTTC.

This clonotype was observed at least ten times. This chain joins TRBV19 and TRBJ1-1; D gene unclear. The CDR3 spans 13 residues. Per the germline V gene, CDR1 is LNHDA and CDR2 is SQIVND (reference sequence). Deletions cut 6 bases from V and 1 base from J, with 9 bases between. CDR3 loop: CASRDLRNTEAFF. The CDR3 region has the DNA TGTGCCAGTAGGGACTTAAGGAACACTGAAGCTTTCTTT.

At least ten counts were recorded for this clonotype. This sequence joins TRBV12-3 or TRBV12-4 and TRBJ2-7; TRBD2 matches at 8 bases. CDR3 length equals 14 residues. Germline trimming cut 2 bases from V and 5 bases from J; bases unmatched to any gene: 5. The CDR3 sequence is CASSLYGRDNEQYF. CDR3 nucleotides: TGTGCCAGCAGTTTATACGGGAGGGACAACGAGCAGTACTTC.

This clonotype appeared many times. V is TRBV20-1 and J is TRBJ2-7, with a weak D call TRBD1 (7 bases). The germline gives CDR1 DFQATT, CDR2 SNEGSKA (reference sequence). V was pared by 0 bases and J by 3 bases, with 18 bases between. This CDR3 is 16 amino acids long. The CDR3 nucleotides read TGCAGTGCTAGAGAGCTCCAGGGGGGCGACTACTACGAGCAGTACTTC. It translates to CSARELQGGDYYEQYF.

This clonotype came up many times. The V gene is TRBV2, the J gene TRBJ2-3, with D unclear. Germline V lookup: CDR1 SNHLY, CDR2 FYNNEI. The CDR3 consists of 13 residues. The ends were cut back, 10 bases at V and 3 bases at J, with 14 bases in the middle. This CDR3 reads CATRKGKTDTQYF. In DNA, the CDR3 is TGTGCCACCAGGAAAGGGAAGACAGATACGCAGTATTTT.

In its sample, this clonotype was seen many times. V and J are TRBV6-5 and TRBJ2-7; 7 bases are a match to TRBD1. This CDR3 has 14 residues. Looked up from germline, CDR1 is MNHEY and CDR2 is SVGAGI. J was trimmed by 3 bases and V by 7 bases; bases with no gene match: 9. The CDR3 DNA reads TGTGCCAGCACAACAGGGGCCCTAGGCTACGAGCAGTACTTC. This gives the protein CASTTGALGYEQYF.

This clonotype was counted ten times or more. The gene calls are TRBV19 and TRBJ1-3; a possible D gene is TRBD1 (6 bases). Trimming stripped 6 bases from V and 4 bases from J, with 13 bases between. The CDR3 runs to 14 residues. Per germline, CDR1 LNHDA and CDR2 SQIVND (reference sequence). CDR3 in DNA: TGTGCCAGTAGGCCCGGGACACAGGGAAACACCATATATTTT. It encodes CASRPGTQGNTIYF. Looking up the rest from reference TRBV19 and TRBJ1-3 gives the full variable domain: DGGITQSPKYLFRKEGQNVTLSCEQNLNHDAMYWYRQDPGQGLRLIYYSQIVNDFQKGDIAEGYSVSREKKESFPLTVTSAQKNPTAFYLCASRPGTQGNTIYFGEGSWLTVV.

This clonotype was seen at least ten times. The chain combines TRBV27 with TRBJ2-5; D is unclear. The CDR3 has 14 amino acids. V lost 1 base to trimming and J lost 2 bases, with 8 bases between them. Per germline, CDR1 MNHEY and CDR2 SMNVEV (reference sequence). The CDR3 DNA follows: TGTGCCAGCAGTTTATTGTCCGGACAAGAGACCCAGTACTTC. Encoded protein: CASSLLSGQETQYF.

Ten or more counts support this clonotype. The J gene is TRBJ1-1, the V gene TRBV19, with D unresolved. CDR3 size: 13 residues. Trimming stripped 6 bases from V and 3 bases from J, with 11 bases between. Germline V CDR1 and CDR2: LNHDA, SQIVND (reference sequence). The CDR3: CASSDRRYTEAFF. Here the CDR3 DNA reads TGTGCCAGTAGCGACCGACGGTACACTGAAGCTTTCTTT.

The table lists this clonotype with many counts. CDR3 loop: CASTLRESRWEQYF. CDR3 nucleotides: TGTGCCAGCACTCTCCGGGAATCACGGTGGGAGCAGTACTTC. The chain couples TRBV6-1 to TRBJ2-7, with a tentative D call TRBD2 (5 bases). V was pared by 7 bases and J by 7 bases, with 20 bases between. The CDR3 spans 14 residues. The germline gives CDR1 MNHNS, CDR2 SASEGT.